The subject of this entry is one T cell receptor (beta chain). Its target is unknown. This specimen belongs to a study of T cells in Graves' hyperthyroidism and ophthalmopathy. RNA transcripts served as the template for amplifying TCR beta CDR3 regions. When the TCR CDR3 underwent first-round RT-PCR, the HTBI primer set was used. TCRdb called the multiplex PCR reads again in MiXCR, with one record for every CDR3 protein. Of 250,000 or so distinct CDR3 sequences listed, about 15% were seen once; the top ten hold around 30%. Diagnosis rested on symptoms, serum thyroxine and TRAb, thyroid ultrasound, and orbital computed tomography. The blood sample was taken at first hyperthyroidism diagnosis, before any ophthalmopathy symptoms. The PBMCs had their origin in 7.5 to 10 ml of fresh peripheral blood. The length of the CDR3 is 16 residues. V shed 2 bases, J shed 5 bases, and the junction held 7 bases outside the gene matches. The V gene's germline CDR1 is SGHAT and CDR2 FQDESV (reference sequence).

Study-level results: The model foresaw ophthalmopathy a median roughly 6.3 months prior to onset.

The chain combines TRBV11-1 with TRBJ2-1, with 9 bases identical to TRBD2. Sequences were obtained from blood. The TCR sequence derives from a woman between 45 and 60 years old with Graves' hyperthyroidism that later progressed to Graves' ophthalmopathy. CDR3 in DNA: TGTGCCAGCAGCTTATGGGGGGCTAGCGGGAACAATGAGCAGTTCTTC. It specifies CASSLWGASGNNEQFF.